This T cell receptor (beta chain) was obtained from a study of Graves' ophthalmopathy and Graves' hyperthyroidism. The CDR3 consists of 14 residues. Germline V gene lookup returns CDR1 SGHRS and CDR2 YFSETQ. V was trimmed by 1 base and J by 5 bases, leaving 12 bases between them. For this clonotype: Its antigen is undetermined.

The authors amplified TCR beta CDR3 regions from RNA transcripts. The first-round RT-PCR employed HTBI primers together with the Qiagen OneStep RT-PCR kit. A multiplex PCR was then performed as the second round. Via MiXCR, TCRdb re-called the multiplex PCR reads, giving one row per CDR3 protein. The sample contains 900,000 to 1,200,000 distinct CDR3 sequences, 35% to 40% of which appear only once. Study observations and caveats: Using 13 signatures, a model distinguished ophthalmopathy from stable hyperthyroidism, reaching around 88% sensitivity and roughly 80% specificity.

If patients had other autoimmune diseases, uncontrolled infections, pregnancy or lactation, they were excluded. Clinical symptoms, serum thyroxine, TRAb, thyroid ultrasound and orbital computed tomography formed the basis of diagnosis. This clonotype was obtained from an adult man with Graves' hyperthyroidism. V usage is TRBV5-1 and J usage is TRBJ1-1; maybe TRBD1 (5 bases). The sequenced sample consisted of peripheral blood or thyroid tissue (not recorded which). In DNA form, the CDR3 reads TGCGCCAGCAGCTTGTGGGGGGGGAAAACTGAAGCTTTCTTT. This translates into CASSLWGGKTEAFF.